This entry is about one T cell receptor (beta chain). The antigen remains unidentified. The data stem from a study of T-cell memory formation after mild COVID-19. Each CDR3 protein gets one entry after TCRdb re-called the 5' RACE reads with MiXCR. The table lists around 300,000 distinct CDR3 sequences, roughly a fifth of them singletons. Whole-study results and caveats: Contracting clones, day 15 to 85, had balanced CD4/CD8, and later expanders favored CD4+.

The CDR3 covers 13 residues. Trimming took 7 bases from V and 7 from J, leaving 16 bases between them. Germline V gene data show CDR1 as MNHNY and CDR2 as SVGAGI (reference sequence). This receptor was taken from a young man who had mild COVID-19 (a few samples of this study predate the infection). Cell type and time point are not known. The sequencing sample was made of PBMCs or a T cell subset sorted from them (not recorded which). V gene TRBV6-6 combines with J gene TRBJ2-5; perhaps TRBD2 as D (5 bases). CDR3 protein: CASKVVVAGTQYF. The CDR3 DNA reads as TGTGCCAGCAAAGTGGTTGTGGCGGGGACCCAGTACTTC.